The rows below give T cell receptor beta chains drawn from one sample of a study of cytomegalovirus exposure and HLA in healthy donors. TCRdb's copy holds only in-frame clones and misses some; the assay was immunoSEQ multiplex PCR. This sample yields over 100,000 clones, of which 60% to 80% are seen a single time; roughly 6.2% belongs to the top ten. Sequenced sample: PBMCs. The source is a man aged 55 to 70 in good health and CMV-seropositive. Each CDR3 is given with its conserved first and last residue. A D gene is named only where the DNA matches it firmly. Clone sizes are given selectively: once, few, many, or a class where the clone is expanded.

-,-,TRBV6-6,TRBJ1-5,CASSATGGPQHF,TGTGCCAGCAGTGCTACGGGGGGGCCCCAGCATTTT
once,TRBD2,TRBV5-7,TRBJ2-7,CASIRLAHEQYF,TGTGCCAGCATCCGACTAGCCCACGAGCAGTACTTC
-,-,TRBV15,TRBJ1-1,CATSRVQGLTEAFF,TGTGCCACCAGCAGAGTTCAGGGACTCACTGAAGCTTTCTTT
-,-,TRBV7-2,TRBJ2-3,CASSRGEPSTDTQYF,TGTGCCAGCAGCCGCGGGGAACCTAGCACAGATACGCAGTATTTT
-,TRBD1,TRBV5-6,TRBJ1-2,CASSPAGGSGYGYTF,TGTGCCAGCAGTCCAGCAGGGGGTTCTGGCTATGGCTACACCTTC
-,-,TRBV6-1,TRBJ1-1,CASRAGNTEAFF,TGTGCCAGCAGGGCAGGGAACACTGAAGCTTTCTTT
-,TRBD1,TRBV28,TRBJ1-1,CASSLSAQGASEAFF,TGTGCCAGCAGTTTATCTGCGCAGGGGGCATCTGAAGCTTTCTTT
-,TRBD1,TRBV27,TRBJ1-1,CASSPLGRGRIDTEAFF,TGTGCCAGCAGTCCCCTGGGCAGGGGGCGGATTGACACTGAAGCTTTCTTT
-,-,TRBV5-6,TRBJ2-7,CASSLERLLTPYEQYF,TGTGCCAGCAGCTTGGAAAGACTTCTTACACCCTACGAGCAGTACTTC
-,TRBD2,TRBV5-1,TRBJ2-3,CASGLRGATDTQYF,TGCGCCAGCGGACTGCGGGGGGCTACAGATACGCAGTATTTT
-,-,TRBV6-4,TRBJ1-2,CASSQAGYGYTF,TGTGCCAGCAGTCAGGCCGGCTATGGCTACACCTTC